Following are 24 T cell receptor beta chains from one sample sequenced in a study of T-cell memory formation after mild COVID-19. TCRdb re-called the 5' RACE reads through MiXCR, storing one row per CDR3 protein. This repertoire shows hundreds of thousands of distinct CDR3 sequences, roughly 22% found once; its top ten account for 7.5% to 9.5%. The sample was PBMCs or a T cell subset sorted from them (not recorded which). The receptor set was obtained from an adult woman who had mild COVID-19 (a few samples of this study predate the infection). Cell type and time point are not known.

This clonotype has more than one count but fewer than ten. The chain is built from TRBV12-3 or TRBV12-4 and TRBJ1-2; 9 nucleotides match TRBD1. The V segment lost 5 bases and the J segment 5 bases; nucleotides outside the gene matches: 3. The CDR3 covers 13 residues. This chain's CDR3 is CASSHDRGYGYTF. CDR3 bases: TGTGCCAGCAGTCACGACAGGGGGTATGGCTACACCTTC.

This clonotype has a handful of counts. The CDR3: CASSYRQGGNEKLFF. CDR3 coding DNA: TGTGCCAGCAGTTACCGACAGGGGGGGAATGAAAAACTGTTTTTT. This chain uses TRBV12-3 or TRBV12-4 with TRBJ1-4, with 9 bases matching TRBD1. There are 15 residues in the CDR3. J gave up 5 bases and V 4 bases, and 5 bases lay outside the gene matches.

The gene calls are TRBV4-1 and TRBJ1-1, with TRBD1 as a possible D gene (6 bases). Germline CDR1 MGHRA, CDR2 YSYEKL. Trimming pared 2 bases from V and 0 bases from J, leaving 10 bases between. The CDR3 runs 15 residues. The CDR3 sequence is CASSQLGGMNTEAFF. The CDR3 nucleotides are TGCGCCAGCAGCCAACTAGGGGGGATGAACACTGAAGCTTTCTTT.

This clonotype was detected only a few times. The gene calls are TRBV19 and TRBJ2-4; a weak D match, TRBD1 (6 bases). The CDR3 runs 14 residues. Germline V gene sequence: CDR1 LNHDA, CDR2 SQIVND (reference sequence). The V gene lost 3 bases and the J gene lost 4 bases, with 10 bases spanning the gap. CDR3: CASSMGASKNIQYF. As DNA, the CDR3 is TGTGCCAGTAGTATGGGGGCTTCAAAAAACATTCAGTACTTC.

This clonotype has a handful of counts. J is TRBJ2-5 and V is TRBV7-2; TRBD2 might be the D (5 bases). V gave up 5 bases and J gave up 2 bases, with 9 bases separating them. The CDR3 extends over 13 amino acids. Germline V lookup: CDR1 SGHTA, CDR2 FQGNSA. The CDR3 protein is CASSEGSQETQYF. CDR3 DNA: TGTGCCAGCAGCGAGGGTTCACAAGAGACCCAGTACTTC.

This clonotype appeared a few times. V gene TRBV24-1 combines with J gene TRBJ2-1; 10 nucleotides line up with TRBD2. Trimming at V came to 1 base and at J to 7 bases, leaving 6 bases not matched to a gene. This CDR3 is built from 16 residues. CDR1 and CDR2 from the germline V gene are KGHDR and SFDVKD. CDR3 coding DNA: TGTGCCACCAGTGATTTCCAGCTAGCGGGAGTAAATGAGCAGTTCTTC. It translates to CATSDFQLAGVNEQFF.

This clonotype came up a few times. This chain connects TRBV12-3 or TRBV12-4 to TRBJ2-7; D call uncertain. Trimming left V 6 bases short and J 3 bases short, with 12 bases between. The CDR3 spans 13 residues. The CDR3 spells CASSLGFNYEQYF. The CDR3 DNA follows: TGTGCCAGCAGCCTCGGATTTAACTACGAGCAGTACTTC.

V is TRBV7-9 and J is TRBJ1-2; D is unresolved. CDR3 length equals 12 residues. Trimming pared 5 bases from V and 7 bases from J, leaving 11 bases between. Germline-derived CDR1 and CDR2 are SEHNR and FQNEAQ (reference sequence). The chain's CDR3 is CASSLNTGGYTF. CDR3 coding DNA: TGTGCCAGCAGCCTAAACACTGGTGGCTACACCTTC.

This clonotype was seen a handful of times. This chain uses TRBV6-5 with TRBJ2-3; D is perhaps TRBD2 (5 bases). The CDR3 covers 16 residues. The V end was cut by 2 bases, the J end by 8 bases, with 20 bases between. Germline loops: CDR1 MNHEY, CDR2 SVGAGI. The CDR3 coding sequence is TGTGCCAGCAGTTACGGCTCCGAGACTATAGAGGGTACGCAGTATTTT. The encoded protein is CASSYGSETIEGTQYF.

This clonotype was observed a few times. Here the CDR3 reads CASSHQGLGVYEQYF. CDR3 in DNA: TGCGCCAGCAGTCACCAGGGGTTAGGAGTCTACGAGCAGTACTTC. This chain uses TRBV4-1 with TRBJ2-7; tentatively, D is TRBD1 (6 bases). The CDR3 has 15 amino acids. Trimming stripped 6 bases from V and 3 bases from J, with 18 bases between. Germline loops: CDR1 MGHRA, CDR2 YSYEKL.

There are a few counts of this clonotype. V gene TRBV3-1 combines with J gene TRBJ2-7; D not certain. The germline CDR1 and CDR2 sequences are LGHDT and YNNKEL (reference sequence). CDR3 length: 14 amino acids. The germline V and J ends were trimmed by 4 bases and 4 bases, with 14 bases remaining between them. The CDR3 reads CASSPGRIGYEQYF. The CDR3 DNA reads as TGTGCCAGCAGCCCGGGCCGGATCGGATACGAGCAGTACTTC.

V usage is TRBV5-6 and J usage is TRBJ1-1; TRBD1 matches at 7 bases. Trimming at V came to 3 bases and at J to 3 bases, leaving 8 bases not matched to a gene. Germline assignment: CDR1 SGHDT and CDR2 YYEEEE. CDR3 length: 15 amino acids. DNA for the CDR3: TGTGCCAGCAGCTCTCCGGACAGGCGGGACACTGAAGCTTTCTTT. Translating gives CASSSPDRRDTEAFF.

The V gene is TRBV11-3, the J gene TRBJ2-4; a weak D match, TRBD1 (6 bases). Trimming left V 2 bases short and J 4 bases short, with 21 bases between. The CDR3 is 18 amino acids. Germline CDR1 SGHNT, CDR2 YENEEA. CDR3 region: CASSLRDTRALTKNIQYF. DNA of the CDR3: TGTGCCAGCAGCTTAAGGGACACCAGGGCGTTAACTAAAAACATTCAGTACTTC. Full variable domain (remainder filled in from reference TRBV11-3 and TRBJ2-4): EAGVVQSPRYKIIEKKQPVAFWCNPISGHNTLYWYLQNLGQGPELLIRYENEEAVDDSQLPKDRFSAERLKGVDSTLKIQPAELGDSAVYLCASSLRDTRALTKNIQYFGAGTRLSVL.

This chain links TRBV7-6 with TRBJ2-1, with 11 bases that match TRBD2. This CDR3 is built from 16 residues. Germline V gene data show CDR1 as SGHVS and CDR2 as FNYEAQ. J lost 5 bases, V lost 1 base, and 4 bases had no gene match. CDR3 sequence reads: CASSLVTSGSHNEQFF. The CDR3 nucleotides are TGTGCCAGCAGCTTAGTTACTAGCGGGAGTCACAATGAGCAGTTCTTC.

The chain is built from TRBV9 and TRBJ2-1; TRBD2 matches at 8 bases. Germline CDR1 and CDR2: SGDLS and YYNGEE. V gave up 3 bases and J gave up 3 bases; unmatched junction bases: 8. The CDR3 has 16 residues. This chain's CDR3 is CASSAEAGVIYNEQFF. DNA for the CDR3: TGTGCCAGCAGCGCCGAAGCGGGGGTTATCTACAATGAGCAGTTCTTC.

This clonotype was seen more than once but under ten times. The chain uses TRBV4-1 and TRBJ1-6, with 8 positions matching TRBD1. This CDR3 spans 14 amino acids. V trimming: 1 base; J trimming: 9 bases; junction bases outside the gene matches: 2. Germline CDR1 MGHRA, CDR2 YSYEKL. This CDR3 is CASSQGGTGSPLHF. CDR3 DNA sequence: TGCGCCAGCAGCCAAGGGGGGACAGGTTCACCCCTCCACTTT.

V and J are TRBV20-1 and TRBJ1-2; D gene uncertain. The CDR3 is 11 residues long. Germline CDR1 is DFQATT and CDR2 is SNEGSKA (reference sequence). V lost 4 bases and J 2 bases, leaving 5 bases between the germline ends. CDR3 sequence (DNA): TGCAGTGCTAACTACAACTATGGCTACACCTTC. It translates to CSANYNYGYTF.

V gene TRBV5-6 combines with J gene TRBJ2-7; D is ambiguous. The germline V gene encodes CDR1 SGHDT and CDR2 YYEEEE. There are 14 residues in the CDR3. The V and J ends lost 1 base and 1 base respectively, with 9 bases between them. The CDR3 region has the DNA TGTGCCAGCAGCTTGAGGCCAGATTCCTACGAGCAGTACGTC. Encoded protein: CASSLRPDSYEQYV.

The chain combines TRBV24-1 with TRBJ1-5, with D perhaps matching TRBD1 (6 bases). Trimming took 3 bases from V and 0 from J, leaving 14 bases between them. The germline V gene encodes CDR1 KGHDR and CDR2 SFDVKD. CDR3 length equals 17 residues. The CDR3 sequence is CATSDPRTADSNQPQHF. DNA of the CDR3: TGTGCCACCAGTGATCCTAGGACAGCTGATAGCAATCAGCCCCAGCATTTT.

This clonotype was counted once. The V and J genes are TRBV7-9 and TRBJ2-7; possibly TRBD1 or TRBD2 for D (5 bases each). Trimming took 6 bases from V and 7 from J, leaving 19 bases between them. The germline CDR1 and CDR2 sequences are SEHNR and FQNEAQ (reference sequence). This CDR3 is built from 14 residues. CDR3: CASSSGTGQREQYF. The CDR3 bases are TGTGCCAGCAGTTCGGGGACCGGGCAGAGGGAGCAGTACTTC.

The chain links TRBV20-1 to TRBJ1-2; D call uncertain. CDR3 length equals 15 residues. The V and J ends lost 5 bases and 5 bases respectively, with 21 bases between them. From germline, CDR1 is DFQATT and CDR2 SNEGSKA (reference sequence). This CDR3 reads CSADPTDFPRYGYTF. The CDR3 coding sequence is TGCAGTGCTGACCCCACTGATTTTCCTCGTTATGGCTACACCTTC.

The rearrangement joins TRBV7-9 to TRBJ2-3, with unresolved D. The germline V gene has CDR1 SEHNR and CDR2 FQNEAQ (reference sequence). The CDR3 spans 12 residues. V lost 6 bases, J lost 4 bases, and 8 bases lay in between. The CDR3 here is CASRQPADTQYF. The CDR3 DNA reads as TGTGCCAGCAGGCAACCTGCAGATACGCAGTATTTT.

The CDR3: CASSSGEVDGSEQFF. The CDR3 region has the DNA TGCGCCAGCAGCTCCGGCGAGGTAGATGGTAGTGAGCAGTTCTTC. The chain employs TRBV5-1 and TRBJ2-1, with D uncertain. The V gene's germline CDR1 is SGHRS and CDR2 YFSETQ. The CDR3 contains 15 residues. Trimming shortened V by 3 bases and J by 9 bases, and 19 bases separated the two germline ends.

The rearrangement uses TRBV10-3 and TRBJ2-2; 11 bases align to TRBD2. Germline CDR1 and CDR2: ENHRY and SYGVKD. J gave up 5 bases and V 10 bases, and 21 bases lay outside the gene matches. The CDR3 length is 19 residues. Here the CDR3 DNA reads TGTGCCACCTCCCAACCTGATCTAGCGGGGGGCCTACTTACCGGGGAGCTGTTTTTT. It yields the protein CATSQPDLAGGLLTGELFF.